The 24 T cell receptor beta chains below were found in one sample sequenced in a study of T-cell reconstitution after alpha-beta-depleted transplantation in children. Preparation of the TCRbeta library used unique molecular identifiers. One entry per CDR3 protein results from TCRdb running MiXCR on the PCR reads. The sample has fewer than 35,000 distinct CDR3 sequences, roughly 6% seen once; the top ten hold about 7.3%. Here the sequenced sample was PBMCs, mostly from graft donor cells, taken 180 days after TCRalphabeta/CD19-depleted stem cell transplant. The receptors originated from a male patient between 5 and 17 years old who had a stem cell transplant for acute myeloid leukemia, so the T cells may come from the graft donor.

This clonotype was found a few times. The chain recombines TRBV19 with TRBJ2-7, with D possibly TRBD2 on 5 matching bases. CDR3 length equals 14 residues. Per the germline V gene, CDR1 is LNHDA and CDR2 is SQIVND (reference sequence). V lost 8 bases and J 3 bases, leaving 17 bases between the germline ends. For the CDR3, the DNA is TGTGCCAGTTCAAGGCTAGTCAGCGGCTACGAGCAGTACTTC. Protein product: CASSRLVSGYEQYF.

V and J are TRBV7-9 and TRBJ2-1, with D uncertain. Germline values: CDR1 SEHNR, CDR2 FQNEAQ (reference sequence). This CDR3 spans 13 amino acids. V was trimmed by 2 bases and J by 5 bases, leaving 7 bases between them. In nucleotides, the CDR3 is TGTGCCAGCAGCTTAAGTGGGAACAATGAGCAGTTCTTC. Its translation: CASSLSGNNEQFF. The variable domain in full, completed from reference TRBV7-9 and TRBJ2-1, reads DTGVSQNPRHKITKRGQNVTFRCDPISEHNRLYWYRQTLGQGPEFLTYFQNEAQLEKSRLLSDRFSAERPKGSFSTLEIQRTEQGDSAMYLCASSLSGNNEQFFGPGTRLTVL.

This clonotype has ten or more counts. CDR3 region: CASSHLGETQYF. The CDR3 DNA reads TGCGCCAGCAGCCATCTGGGAGAGACCCAGTACTTC. V usage is TRBV4-3 and J usage is TRBJ2-5; unclear D gene. Germline lookup yields CDR1 LGHNA and CDR2 YSLEER. This CDR3 has 12 amino acids. V was clipped by 3 bases and J by 4 bases, with 6 bases between them.

The V gene is TRBV29-1, the J gene TRBJ2-7; possible D gene TRBD2, 5 bases. Trimming stripped 0 bases from V and 9 bases from J, with 15 bases between. The CDR3 covers 13 residues. CDR1 SQVTM and CDR2 ANQGSEA come from the germline V gene. CDR3 protein: CSVEDGRSRGQYF. CDR3 sequence (DNA): TGCAGCGTTGAAGATGGCAGGTCTCGGGGGCAGTACTTC.

The table lists this clonotype with many counts. The V and J genes are TRBV20-1 and TRBJ1-1; D gene uncertain. Deletions cut 6 bases from V and 2 bases from J, with 4 bases between. Germline CDR1 DFQATT, CDR2 SNEGSKA (reference sequence). The CDR3 sequence is 10 residues long. As DNA, the CDR3 is TGCAGTGCCAAAAACACTGAAGCTTTCTTT. Translation gives CSAKNTEAFF.

This clonotype was seen many times. The chain couples TRBV18 to TRBJ1-2; 7 nucleotides align to TRBD1. CDR3 length: 14 residues. V gave up 4 bases and J gave up 3 bases; unmatched junction bases: 5. From germline, CDR1 is KGHSH and CDR2 LQKENI. This chain's CDR3 is CASSLTGDDYGYTF. The DNA for the CDR3 is TGTGCCAGCTCACTAACAGGGGACGACTATGGCTACACCTTC.

Ten or more counts support this clonotype. J is TRBJ2-4 and V is TRBV7-7; 13 bases align to TRBD2. This CDR3 contains 16 residues. Per the germline V gene, CDR1 is SSHAT and CDR2 is FNYEAQ (reference sequence). V shed 5 bases and J 6 bases; nucleotides not matched to a gene: 7. DNA of the CDR3: TGTGCCAGCAGCCCGGGACTAGCGGGGACCGGAAACATTCAGTACTTC. This gives the protein CASSPGLAGTGNIQYF.

At least ten counts were recorded for this clonotype. At one of its ends the junction is not consistent with the germline gene, which may arise from a read error. The chain employs TRBV5-4 and TRBJ2-1, with 7 bases that match TRBD2. The CDR3 covers 12 residues. Germline CDR1 is SGHNT and CDR2 is YYREEE (reference sequence). The CDR3 protein is CASSLEGTTSIF. CDR3 coding DNA: TGTGCCAGCAGCTTGGAAGGGACTACCAGTATCTTC.

This clonotype was found many times. This chain joins TRBV29-1 and TRBJ2-1; 11 bases match TRBD2. The CDR3 has 15 residues. Unmatched junction bases numbered 6, after V lost 4 bases and J lost 4 bases. Germline CDR1 SQVTM, CDR2 ANQGSEA. CDR3 DNA sequence: TGCAGCGTTGGGGGGGGGACTAGCGGATACAATGAGCAGTTCTTC. Its translation is CSVGGGTSGYNEQFF.

Worth noting for this clonotype: This may be a read error: a much more frequent sequence differs by one nucleotide. The J gene is TRBJ1-5, the V gene TRBV19; 8 bases agree with TRBD1. Losses at the gene ends were 1 base for V and 4 bases for J; bases not matched to a gene: 9. CDR3 length: 17 amino acids. CDR1 is LNHDA and CDR2 is SQIVND in the germline V gene (reference sequence). The CDR3 here is CASSIGGTGGTNQPQHF. CDR3 in DNA: TGTGCCAGTAGTATAGGAGGGACAGGTGGAACGAATCAGCCCCAGCATTTT. Supplemented by reference TRBV19 and TRBJ1-5, the full variable domain reads DGGITQSPKYLFRKEGQNVTLSCEQNLNHDAMYWYRQDPGQGLRLIYYSQIVNDFQKGDIAEGYSVSREKKESFPLTVTSAQKNPTAFYLCASSIGGTGGTNQPQHFGDGTRLSIL.

This clonotype has at least ten counts. The chain couples TRBV28 to TRBJ2-5; 9 bases fit TRBD1. With 2 bases clipped from V and 1 base from J, the junction kept 5 bases outside the gene matches. The CDR3 length is 16 residues. Germline lookup yields CDR1 MDHEN and CDR2 SYDVKM. CDR3 sequence reads: CASSLGTGTVQETQYF. The DNA for the CDR3 is TGTGCCAGCAGTTTAGGGACAGGGACAGTCCAAGAGACCCAGTACTTC.

The CDR3 nucleotides read TGTACCCTCAGACACCTTGGGGGTGGGCGACAGTCCACCTACAATGAGCAGTTCTTC. Protein: CTLRHLGGGRQSTYNEQFF. The chain combines TRBV12-3 or TRBV12-4 with TRBJ2-1; D possibly matches TRBD1 or TRBD2 (5 bases each). The CDR3 contains 19 residues.

This clonotype was recorded many times. The chain combines TRBV5-1 with TRBJ2-5; possibly TRBD2 for D (6 bases). The CDR3 is made up of 15 amino acids. Looked up from germline, CDR1 is SGHRS and CDR2 is YFSETQ. Trimming took 0 bases from V and 5 from J, leaving 14 bases between them. Here the CDR3 DNA reads TGCGCCAGCAGCTTGGACGGCCCAGGGAGGGAGACCCAGTACTTC. Protein: CASSLDGPGRETQYF.

CDR3 DNA: TGTGCCAGCAGCCCCGGGACCCTCGGGAGTATGTACAATGAGCAGTTCTTC. It yields the protein CASSPGTLGSMYNEQFF. The rearrangement joins TRBV4-2 to TRBJ2-1; D might be TRBD2 (6 bases). Trimming took off 4 bases at V and 4 bases at J, with 20 bases between the two ends. The germline gives CDR1 LGHNA, CDR2 YNFKEQ. The length of the CDR3 is 17 residues.

The chain couples TRBV7-9 to TRBJ2-1, with 16 nucleotides matching TRBD2. V gave up 1 base and J gave up 8 bases; unmatched junction bases: 5. The CDR3 is 17 residues long. Germline loops: CDR1 SEHNR, CDR2 FQNEAQ (reference sequence). DNA for the CDR3: TGTGCCAGCAGCTTAGGGGGACTAGCGGGAGGGAGGGATGAGCAGTTCTTC. This gives the protein CASSLGGLAGGRDEQFF.

At least ten counts were recorded for this clonotype. The genes are TRBV20-1 and TRBJ2-5; D possibly corresponds to TRBD2 (6 bases). Germline loops: CDR1 DFQATT, CDR2 SNEGSKA (reference sequence). There are 13 residues in the CDR3. V lost 3 bases and J 3 bases, leaving 11 bases between the germline ends. The CDR3 protein is CSASDLAKETQYF. The CDR3 DNA follows: TGCAGTGCTAGTGATCTAGCGAAAGAGACCCAGTACTTC.

This clonotype was counted many times. This chain uses TRBV12-3 or TRBV12-4 with TRBJ2-7; weak D call: TRBD1 (6 bases). CDR3 length: 14 residues. Deletions cut 2 bases from V and 1 base from J, with 9 bases between. The chain's CDR3 is CASSLTGLSYEQYF. CDR3 DNA sequence: TGTGCCAGCAGTTTAACAGGGCTGTCCTACGAGCAGTACTTC.

This clonotype was seen many times. J is TRBJ2-7 and V is TRBV5-1, with 12 bases fitting TRBD2. With V trimmed by 4 bases and J by 1 base, 9 bases remained unmatched. The CDR3 is 17 amino acids. Germline V gene lookup returns CDR1 SGHRS and CDR2 YFSETQ. As DNA, the CDR3 is TGCGCCAGCAGCACCACTACTAGCGGGAGGAATTCCTACGAGCAGTACTTC. Protein sequence: CASSTTTSGRNSYEQYF. Full variable domain (outside the CDR3, taken from reference TRBV5-1 and TRBJ2-7): KAGVTQTPRYLIKTRGQQVTLSCSPISGHRSVSWYQQTPGQGLQFLFEYFSETQRNKGNFPGRFSGRQFSNSRSEMNVSTLELGDSALYLCASSTTTSGRNSYEQYFGPGTRLTVT.

This clonotype came up many times. V gene TRBV30 combines with J gene TRBJ2-3, with D possibly being TRBD2 (6 bases). The CDR3 consists of 14 residues. V was shortened by 1 base and J by 0 bases, with 8 bases between the two germline ends. The V gene's germline CDR1 is GTSNPN and CDR2 SVGIG (reference sequence). The CDR3 here is CAWSGGVSTDTQYF. CDR3 DNA sequence: TGTGCCTGGAGTGGCGGGGTTAGCACAGATACGCAGTATTTT.

This clonotype was counted between two and nine times. This chain links TRBV27 with TRBJ2-2; D may be TRBD1 (6 bases). V dropped 6 bases and J dropped 4 bases, with 12 bases sitting between them. The germline CDR1 and CDR2 sequences are MNHEY and SMNVEV (reference sequence). The CDR3 length is 14 residues. This CDR3 is CASRIQGRTGELFF. The DNA for the CDR3 is TGTGCCAGCAGGATACAGGGTCGCACCGGGGAGCTGTTTTTT.

This clonotype was recorded many times. The genes are TRBV29-1 and TRBJ2-7; weak D call: TRBD1 (6 bases). The germline gives CDR1 SQVTM, CDR2 ANQGSEA. V lost 4 bases and J 0 bases, leaving 13 bases between the germline ends. The CDR3 is made up of 14 amino acids. CDR3 bases: TGCAGCGTTGTGGGGGCCCACCTCTCCTACGAGCAGTACTTC. The encoded protein is CSVVGAHLSYEQYF.

This clonotype was counted many times. The chain uses TRBV20-1 and TRBJ1-3; TRBD1 might be the D (5 bases). The germline gives CDR1 DFQATT, CDR2 SNEGSKA (reference sequence). V was shortened by 6 bases and J by 7 bases, with 19 bases between the two germline ends. This CDR3 is built from 14 residues. CDR3 amino acids: CSATGTVDWNTIYF. CDR3 coding DNA: TGCAGTGCCACCGGGACTGTGGATTGGAACACCATATATTTT.

This clonotype showed up many times. V usage is TRBV5-1 and J usage is TRBJ1-3; D might be TRBD1 (5 bases). Looked up from germline, CDR1 is SGHRS and CDR2 is YFSETQ. Trimming shortened V by 4 bases and J by 3 bases, and 11 bases separated the two germline ends. The CDR3 is 14 amino acids. CDR3 sequence: CASSTGTGGNTIYF. The CDR3 DNA reads as TGCGCCAGCAGCACCGGGACTGGTGGAAACACCATATATTTT. Using reference TRBV5-1 and TRBJ1-3 for the parts outside the CDR3, the full variable domain is KAGVTQTPRYLIKTRGQQVTLSCSPISGHRSVSWYQQTPGQGLQFLFEYFSETQRNKGNFPGRFSGRQFSNSRSEMNVSTLELGDSALYLCASSTGTGGNTIYFGEGSWLTVV.

The V and J genes are TRBV19 and TRBJ1-1; 10 bases agree with TRBD1. This CDR3 has 13 amino acids. The junction had 4 bases not matched to a gene; V was cut back by 8 bases and J by 4 bases. Per germline, CDR1 LNHDA and CDR2 SQIVND (reference sequence). The CDR3: CASDRGQSTEAFF. In nucleotides, the CDR3 is TGTGCCAGTGACAGGGGGCAGAGCACTGAAGCTTTCTTT.